This T cell receptor beta chain was documented in a study of Ad26.COV2.S vaccination and SARS-CoV-2 variants (dated by TCRdb to the early 2020s). In terms of the full investigation: Donors in the vaccine arm were drawn from COV1001, a multicentre, randomized, double-blind, placebo-controlled phase I-IIa trial testing Ad26.COV2.S in healthy adults. Trial participants were randomized into five groups of five, in which low-dose or high-dose Ad26.COV2.S was given once or twice, or placebo was given on both occasions. Investigators remained blinded to trial group allocation during experiments and outcome assessment. Sequencing of the TCRbeta repertoire served to evaluate the specificity and breadth of SARS-CoV-2-reactive T cell receptors following Ad26.COV2.S vaccination. The TCR-sequenced set comprised around 30 samples: around 20 Ad26.COV2.S vaccine recipients, 5 placebo recipients and 8 SARS-CoV-2 convalescent individuals. Ad26.COV2.S was given intramuscularly at 5x10^10 or 1x10^11 viral particles, as a single shot or as two shots 56 days apart.

The immunoSEQ Assay was the method used to sequence TCRbeta CDR3 regions. After extraction, genomic DNA underwent amplification by bias-controlled multiplex PCR, followed by high-throughput sequencing. The paper's data handling went like this. To quantify the absolute abundance of every unique TCRbeta CDR3 region, sequences were collapsed and filtered. T cell fraction was estimated by normalizing TCRbeta template counts to usable DNA, with usable DNA measured through amplification of reference genes found in all nucleated cells. Repertoire TCRs were annotated as SARS-CoV-2-specific when V gene, CDR3 amino acid sequence and J gene were exactly matched to a known reactive TCR set. The reference SARS-CoV-2 TCR set was derived from MIRA and filtered for enrichment in COVID-19-positive ImmuneCODE repertoires, a step that removed public or cross-reactive TCRs. Drawing on the MIRA antigens, annotated TCRs were analysed further at the level of specific ORF or position within ORF. Depth was the summed frequency of annotated unique rearrangements, while breadth was defined as annotated unique rearrangements over total unique productive rearrangements. Two-sided Wilcoxon rank-sum tests were used to compare TCR breadth between groups. TCRdb obtained this table from immuneACCESS and retained in-frame rearrangements with V and J assigned. These tables miss some clones; where compared with another copy, unresolved V genes account for less than half of the shortfall, and the remainder is unexplained. The V and J calls and clone size come from that table; D and trimming were worked out from the DNA. Present in this sample are approximately 410,000 clones, approximately 87% of which were seen just once. The ten largest clones represent approximately 4% of the sample.

Overall study outcomes, separate from this receptor: After vaccination, substantial breadth of spike-specific CD8+ and CD4+ T cell responses was reported. The study was not powered to compare responses between vaccine doses or regimens. It was noted by the authors that total T cell responses may have been underestimated by the TCR breadth and depth analyses. Compared with placebo recipients, Ad26.COV2.S recipients showed higher spike-specific TCR breadth (P = 0.0014). Comparable non-spike TCR breadth was observed between vaccine and placebo recipients, consistent with only spike being contained in the vaccine.

The CDR3, from cysteine to phenylalanine, totals 16 residues. The CDR3 DNA has 48 bases and is translated from base 1. CDR1 and CDR2 were assigned from the germline V gene as MGHDK and SYGVNS. For this chain, trimming is 4 bases at the V end and 1 base at the J end, and the number of junction bases without a gene match is 8. Turning to this clone: It has no known antigen specificity. No much larger clone is present one base from it, and per-base qualities are unavailable.

The treatment or condition tag for this specimen amounts to: some 20 received Ad26.COV2.S at low or high dose, single or two shots; about 5 received placebo; per-sample allocation not given. For vaccine and placebo recipients, repertoires were sequenced using samples collected on day 63 after the first injection. Cohort 1b enrolled about two dozen adults aged 18-55 years at a single site in Boston, USA, between 29 July and 7 August 2020. Ad26.COV2.S was a replication-incompetent adenovirus type 26 vector that expressed a prefusion-stabilized SARS-CoV-2 spike protein derived from the original Wuhan strain.

The sequenced sample was peripheral blood, obtained in a trial of Ad26.COV2.S vaccine versus placebo. The receptor's source is a person aged 18-65 years who received the Ad26.COV2.S COVID-19 vaccine or a placebo. The sequence joins TRBV25-1 to TRBJ1-1, with 8 bases matching TRBD1. The nucleotides are TGTGCCAGCAGTGCCAAGGGACAGGTTACGAACACTGAAGCTTTCTTT. Its coded protein is CASSAKGQVTNTEAFF.